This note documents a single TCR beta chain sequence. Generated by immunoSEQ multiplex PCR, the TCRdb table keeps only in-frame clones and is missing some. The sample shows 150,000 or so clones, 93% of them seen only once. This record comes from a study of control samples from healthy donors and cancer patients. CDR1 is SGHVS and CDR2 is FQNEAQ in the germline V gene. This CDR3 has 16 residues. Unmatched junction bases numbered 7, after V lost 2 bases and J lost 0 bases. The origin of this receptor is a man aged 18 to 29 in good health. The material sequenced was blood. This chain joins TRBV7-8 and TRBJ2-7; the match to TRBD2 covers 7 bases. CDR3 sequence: CASSLRGEGFSYEQYF. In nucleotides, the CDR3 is TGTGCCAGCAGCTTACGAGGGGAGGGATTCTCCTACGAGCAGTACTTC. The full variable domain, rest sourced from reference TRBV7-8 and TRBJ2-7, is GAGVSQSPRYKVAKRGQDVALRCDPISGHVSLFWYQQALGQGPEFLTYFQNEAQLDKSGLPSDRFFAERPEGSVSTLKIQRTQQEDSAVYLCASSLRGEGFSYEQYFGPGTRLTVT.